This T cell receptor beta chain emerged from a study of T cells in Graves' hyperthyroidism and ophthalmopathy. Study context: Any treatment followed the collection of peripheral blood at initial diagnosis.

Subjects with ophthalmopathy showed a Clinical Activity Score no lower than 3, a NOSPECS grade no lower than 4, and a duration shorter than 3 months. Uncontrolled infection, other autoimmune disease, pregnancy or lactation barred patients from enrollment. It was RNA transcripts that yielded the amplified TCR beta CDR3 regions. HTBI primers drove first-round RT-PCR of the TCR CDR3. Each CDR3 protein is one row after TCRdb ran MiXCR on the multiplex PCR reads. The sample has hundreds of thousands of distinct CDR3 sequences; over 15% are singletons. The specimen sequenced was blood. The clonotype comes from a young woman with Graves' ophthalmopathy.

CDR3 in amino acids: CASSQLGGSGETQYF. The DNA of the CDR3 is TGTGCCAGCAGCCAATTGGGAGGCAGTGGGGAGACCCAGTACTTC. The V and J genes are TRBV14 and TRBJ2-5; possibly TRBD2 for D (6 bases). The germline V gene has CDR1 SGHDN and CDR2 FVKESK. The CDR3 contains 15 residues. Trimming removed 2 bases from V and 5 bases from J, with 15 bases in between.